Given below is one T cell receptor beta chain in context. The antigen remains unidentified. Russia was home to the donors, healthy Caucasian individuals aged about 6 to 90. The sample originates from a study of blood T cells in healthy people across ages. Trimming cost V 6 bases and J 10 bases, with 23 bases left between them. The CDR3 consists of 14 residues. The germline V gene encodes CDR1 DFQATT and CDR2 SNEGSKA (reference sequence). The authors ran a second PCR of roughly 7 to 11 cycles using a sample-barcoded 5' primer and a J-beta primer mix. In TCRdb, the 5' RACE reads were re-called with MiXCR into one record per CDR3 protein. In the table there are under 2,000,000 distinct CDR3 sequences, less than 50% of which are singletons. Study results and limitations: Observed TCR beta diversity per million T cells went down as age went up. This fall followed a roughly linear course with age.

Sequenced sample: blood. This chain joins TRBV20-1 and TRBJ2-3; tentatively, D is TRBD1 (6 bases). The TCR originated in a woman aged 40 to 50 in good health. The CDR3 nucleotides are TGCAGTGCCGACCGGGACACATTCGGCACGGCGCAGTATTTT. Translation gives CSADRDTFGTAQYF.